This T cell receptor beta chain was identified during a study of blood T cell repertoires in COVID-19. Study-wide context: The samples span acute and convalescent COVID-19 from the United States, Italy and Spain.

The CDR3 is made up of 14 amino acids. The V gene's germline CDR1 is SGHDT and CDR2 YYEEEE. V shed 2 bases and J 7 bases; nucleotides not matched to a gene: 4. Per the original methods: Amplification with reference gene primers provided the estimates of nucleated cell counts. Assay used: immunoSEQ multiplex PCR; TCRdb lists only in-frame clones, some missing. V and J calls and clone size are as listed in that table; D and trimming were resolved from the DNA. The sample lists about 94,000 clones; roughly 80% were seen once. The material sequenced was peripheral blood. The sequence was collected from a human donor in a cohort sampled during active COVID-19. This chain joins TRBV5-6 and TRBJ2-4, with 9 bases matching TRBD1. DNA of the CDR3: TGTGCCAGCAGCTTTTGGGACAGGGTGAACATTCAGTACTTC. Its translation: CASSFWDRVNIQYF.